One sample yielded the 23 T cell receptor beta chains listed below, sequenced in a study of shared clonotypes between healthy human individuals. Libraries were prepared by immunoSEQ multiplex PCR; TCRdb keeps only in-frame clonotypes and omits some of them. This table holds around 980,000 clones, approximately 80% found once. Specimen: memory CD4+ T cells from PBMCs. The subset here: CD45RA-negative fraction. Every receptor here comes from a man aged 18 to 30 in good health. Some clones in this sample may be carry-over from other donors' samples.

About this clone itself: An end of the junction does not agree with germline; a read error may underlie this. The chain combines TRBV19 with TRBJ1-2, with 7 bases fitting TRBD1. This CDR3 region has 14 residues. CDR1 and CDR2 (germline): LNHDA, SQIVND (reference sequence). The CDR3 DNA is TGTGCCAGTCGTATGTCGGGACAGTTCTATGGCTACACCTTC. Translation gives CASRMSGQFYGYTF.

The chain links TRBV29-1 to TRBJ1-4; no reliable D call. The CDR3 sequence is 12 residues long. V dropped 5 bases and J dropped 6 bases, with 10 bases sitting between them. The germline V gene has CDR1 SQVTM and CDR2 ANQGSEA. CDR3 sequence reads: CSVLGGDEKLFF. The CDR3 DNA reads TGCAGCGTTCTTGGAGGAGATGAAAAACTGTTTTTT.

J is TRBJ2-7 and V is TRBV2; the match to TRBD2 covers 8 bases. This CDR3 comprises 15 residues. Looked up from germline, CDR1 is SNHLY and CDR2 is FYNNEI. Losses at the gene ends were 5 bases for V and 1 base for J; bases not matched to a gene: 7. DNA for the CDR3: TGTGCCAGCAGTCGCGGGAGGCCACGATCCTACGAGCAGTACTTC. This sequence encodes CASSRGRPRSYEQYF.

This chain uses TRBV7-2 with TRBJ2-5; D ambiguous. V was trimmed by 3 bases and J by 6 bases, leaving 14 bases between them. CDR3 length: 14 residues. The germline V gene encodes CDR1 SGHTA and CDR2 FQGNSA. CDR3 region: CASSFRVGLQTQYF. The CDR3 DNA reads TGTGCCAGCAGCTTCCGCGTGGGCTTGCAGACCCAGTACTTC.

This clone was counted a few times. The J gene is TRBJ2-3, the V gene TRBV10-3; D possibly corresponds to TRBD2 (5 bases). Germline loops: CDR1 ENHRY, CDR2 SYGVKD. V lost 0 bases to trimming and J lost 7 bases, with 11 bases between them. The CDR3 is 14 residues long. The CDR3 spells CAISESGSWHTQYF. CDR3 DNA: TGTGCCATCAGTGAGTCGGGGAGCTGGCATACGCAGTATTTT.

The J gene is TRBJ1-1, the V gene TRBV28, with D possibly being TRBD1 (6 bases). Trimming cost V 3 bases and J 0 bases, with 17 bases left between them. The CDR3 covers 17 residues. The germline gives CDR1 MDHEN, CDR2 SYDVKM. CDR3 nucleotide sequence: TGTGCCAGCAGTTTGGTAGGTGGGGGCAGGGTGAACACTGAAGCTTTCTTT. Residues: CASSLVGGGRVNTEAFF.

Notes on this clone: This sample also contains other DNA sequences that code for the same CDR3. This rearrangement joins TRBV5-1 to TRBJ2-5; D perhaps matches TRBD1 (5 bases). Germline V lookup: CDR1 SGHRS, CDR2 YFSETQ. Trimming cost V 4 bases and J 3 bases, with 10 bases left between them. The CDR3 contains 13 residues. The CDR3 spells CASSLGVEETQYF. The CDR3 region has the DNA TGCGCCAGCAGCCTAGGGGTGGAAGAGACCCAGTACTTC.

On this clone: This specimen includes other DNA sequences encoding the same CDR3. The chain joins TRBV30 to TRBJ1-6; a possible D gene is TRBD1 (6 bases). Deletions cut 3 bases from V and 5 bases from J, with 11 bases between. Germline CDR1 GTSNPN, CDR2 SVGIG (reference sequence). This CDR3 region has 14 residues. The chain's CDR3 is CAWSAGGNNSPLHF. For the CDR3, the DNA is TGTGCCTGGAGCGCCGGGGGCAATAATTCACCCCTCCACTTT. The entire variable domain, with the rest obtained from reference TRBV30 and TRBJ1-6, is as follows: SQTIHQWPATLVQPVGSPLSLECTVEGTSNPNLYWYRQAAGRGLQLLFYSVGIGQISSEVPQNLSASRPQDRQFILSSKKLLLSDSGFYLCAWSAGGNNSPLHFGNGTRLTVT.

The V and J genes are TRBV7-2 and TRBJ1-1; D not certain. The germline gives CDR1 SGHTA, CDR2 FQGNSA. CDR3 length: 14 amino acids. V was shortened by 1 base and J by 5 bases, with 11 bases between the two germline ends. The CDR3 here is CASSLVGSTTEAFF. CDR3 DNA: TGTGCCAGCAGCTTAGTGGGGTCCACAACTGAAGCTTTCTTT.

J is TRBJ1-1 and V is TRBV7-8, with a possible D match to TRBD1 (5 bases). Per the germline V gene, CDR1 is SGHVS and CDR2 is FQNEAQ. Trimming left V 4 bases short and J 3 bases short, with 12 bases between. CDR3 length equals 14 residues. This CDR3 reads CASSSTRGDTEAFF. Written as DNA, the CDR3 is TGTGCCAGCAGCTCGACCCGGGGGGACACTGAAGCTTTCTTT.

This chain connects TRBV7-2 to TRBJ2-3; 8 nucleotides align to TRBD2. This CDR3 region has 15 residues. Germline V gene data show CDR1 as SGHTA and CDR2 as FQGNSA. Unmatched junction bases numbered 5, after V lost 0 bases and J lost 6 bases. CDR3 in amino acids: CASSLASGKVDTQYF. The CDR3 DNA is TGTGCCAGCAGCTTAGCTAGCGGGAAGGTTGATACGCAGTATTTT.

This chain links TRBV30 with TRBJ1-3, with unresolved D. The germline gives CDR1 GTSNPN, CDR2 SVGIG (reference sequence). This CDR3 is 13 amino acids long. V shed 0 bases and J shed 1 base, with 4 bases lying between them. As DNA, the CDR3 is TGTGCCTGGAGTGTATTTTCTGGAAACACCATATATTTT. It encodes CAWSVFSGNTIYF. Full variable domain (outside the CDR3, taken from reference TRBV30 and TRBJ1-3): SQTIHQWPATLVQPVGSPLSLECTVEGTSNPNLYWYRQAAGRGLQLLFYSVGIGQISSEVPQNLSASRPQDRQFILSSKKLLLSDSGFYLCAWSVFSGNTIYFGEGSWLTVV.

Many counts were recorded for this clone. The CDR3 spells CASRQGAGETEAFF. The CDR3 DNA follows: TGTGCCAGCAGACAGGGGGCCGGGGAAACTGAAGCTTTCTTT. The chain has TRBV21-1 and TRBJ1-1; TRBD1 reflects the table's D call only, with no check against the DNA. TRBV21-1 is assigned pseudogene status. The CDR3 contains 14 residues.

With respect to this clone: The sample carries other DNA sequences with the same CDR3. This CDR3 is CASSSLGTEAFF. The CDR3 region has the DNA TGTGCCAGCAGTTCACTGGGCACTGAAGCTTTCTTT. V and J are TRBV7-2 and TRBJ1-1, with unresolved D. With 6 bases removed from V and 4 bases from J, the gap between germline ends came to 9 bases. The CDR3 contains 12 residues. The germline V gene has CDR1 SGHTA and CDR2 FQGNSA.

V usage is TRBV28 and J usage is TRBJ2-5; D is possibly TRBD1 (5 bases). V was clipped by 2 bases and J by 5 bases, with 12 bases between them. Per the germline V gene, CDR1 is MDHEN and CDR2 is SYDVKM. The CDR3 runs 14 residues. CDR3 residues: CASSLIGARETQYF. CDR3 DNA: TGTGCCAGCAGTTTAATAGGGGCCAGGGAGACCCAGTACTTC.

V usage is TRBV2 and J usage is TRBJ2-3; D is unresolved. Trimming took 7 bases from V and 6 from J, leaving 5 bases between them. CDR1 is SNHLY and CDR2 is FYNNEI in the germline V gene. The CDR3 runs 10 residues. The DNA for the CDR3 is TGTGCCAGCAACATGGATACGCAGTATTTT. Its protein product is CASNMDTQYF.

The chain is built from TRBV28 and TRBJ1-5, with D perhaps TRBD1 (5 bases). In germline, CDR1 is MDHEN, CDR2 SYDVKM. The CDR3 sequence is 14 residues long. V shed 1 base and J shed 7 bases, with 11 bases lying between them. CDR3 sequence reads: CASSLSYGGQPQHF. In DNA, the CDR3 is TGTGCCAGCAGTTTATCATATGGGGGGCAGCCCCAGCATTTT.

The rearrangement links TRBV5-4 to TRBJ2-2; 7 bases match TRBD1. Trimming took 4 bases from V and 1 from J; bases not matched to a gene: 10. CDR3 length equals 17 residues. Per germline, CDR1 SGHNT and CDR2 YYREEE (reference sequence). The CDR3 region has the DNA TGTGCCAGCAGCACCCCGGGACAGAGACAGAACACCGGGGAGCTGTTTTTT. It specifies CASSTPGQRQNTGELFF.

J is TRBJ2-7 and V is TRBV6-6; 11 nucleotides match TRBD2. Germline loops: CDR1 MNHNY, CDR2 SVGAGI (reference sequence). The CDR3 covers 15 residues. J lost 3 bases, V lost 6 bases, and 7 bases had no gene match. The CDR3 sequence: CASRYTSGSIYEQYF. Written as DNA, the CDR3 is TGTGCCAGCAGGTATACTAGCGGGAGTATCTACGAGCAGTACTTC.

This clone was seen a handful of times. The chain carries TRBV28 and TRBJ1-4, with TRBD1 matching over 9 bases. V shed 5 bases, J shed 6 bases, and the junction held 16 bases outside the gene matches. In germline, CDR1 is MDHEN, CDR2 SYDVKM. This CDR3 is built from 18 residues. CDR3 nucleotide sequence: TGTGCCAGCAGTCCCGCCCCTTTTCGGACAGGGGTGGATGAAAAACTGTTTTTT. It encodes CASSPAPFRTGVDEKLFF.

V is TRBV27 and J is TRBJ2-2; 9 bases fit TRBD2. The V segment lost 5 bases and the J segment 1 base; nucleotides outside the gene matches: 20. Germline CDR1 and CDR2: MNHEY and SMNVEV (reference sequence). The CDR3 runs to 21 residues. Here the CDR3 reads CASSMAHGKFLAGMNTGELFF. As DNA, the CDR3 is TGTGCCAGCAGTATGGCTCACGGCAAGTTCCTAGCGGGGATGAACACCGGGGAGCTGTTTTTT.

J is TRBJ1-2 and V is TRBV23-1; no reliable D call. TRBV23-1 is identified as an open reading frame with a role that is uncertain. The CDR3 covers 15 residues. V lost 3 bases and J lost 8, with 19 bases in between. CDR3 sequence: CASSQSRIPPNGYTF. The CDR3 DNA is TGCGCCAGCAGTCAGTCCCGTATCCCACCGAACGGCTACACCTTC.

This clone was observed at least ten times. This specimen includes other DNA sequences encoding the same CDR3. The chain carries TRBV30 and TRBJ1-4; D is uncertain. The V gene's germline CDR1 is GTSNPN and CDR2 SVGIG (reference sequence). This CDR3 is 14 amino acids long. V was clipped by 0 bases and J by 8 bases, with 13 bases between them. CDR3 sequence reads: CAWSVLGSREKLFF. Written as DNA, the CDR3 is TGTGCCTGGAGTGTACTGGGTAGTCGGGAAAAACTGTTTTTT.